The 25 T cell receptor beta chains below were found in one sample sequenced in a study of blood T cell repertoires in COVID-19. Sequenced by immunoSEQ multiplex PCR; TCRdb stores in-frame clones only, minus some. This sample has some 400,000 clones, with nearly 90% found just once. The sample comprised peripheral blood. These receptors all come from a man aged 18 to 29 with active or convalescent COVID-19.

The V call is TRBV7-2, the J call TRBJ1-5; no clear D. The germline gives CDR1 SGHTA, CDR2 FQGNSA. This CDR3 is built from 13 residues. Trimming cost V 1 base and J 9 bases, with 10 bases left between them. DNA for the CDR3: TGTGCCAGCAGCTTAGACGGGTTTCTGCCCCAGCATTTT. Its translation is CASSLDGFLPQHF.

The chain joins TRBV2 to TRBJ1-1, with TRBD1 matching 7 bases. Trimming cost V 7 bases and J 2 bases; bases outside gene matches: 7. This CDR3 is 14 amino acids long. Germline CDR1 reads SNHLY; CDR2 reads FYNNEI. CDR3 in amino acids: CASNRAGGNTEAFF. The DNA of the CDR3 is TGTGCCAGCAATAGGGCAGGGGGAAACACTGAAGCTTTCTTT.

Worth noting for this clone: Other DNA sequences in this sample translate to the same CDR3. The chain joins TRBV7-2 to TRBJ2-7; 10 bases map to TRBD2. The germline V gene encodes CDR1 SGHTA and CDR2 FQGNSA. Losses at the gene ends were 1 base for V and 4 bases for J; bases not matched to a gene: 4. The CDR3 runs 15 residues. CDR3 DNA: TGTGCCAGCAGCTTAGGGGCTAGCGGGAGTTACGAGCAGTACTTC. This gives the protein CASSLGASGSYEQYF.

This chain links TRBV5-6 with TRBJ1-2, with 7 bases aligning to TRBD1. The CDR3 covers 16 residues. Losses at the gene ends were 2 bases for V and 6 bases for J; bases not matched to a gene: 13. CDR1 SGHDT and CDR2 YYEEEE come from the germline V gene. CDR3 sequence reads: CASSLRTGVGYHGYTF. The CDR3 DNA follows: TGTGCCAGCAGCTTACGGACAGGAGTCGGCTACCATGGCTACACCTTC. The variable domain in full, completed from reference TRBV5-6 and TRBJ1-2, reads DAGVTQSPTHLIKTRGQQVTLRCSPKSGHDTVSWYQQALGQGPQFIFQYYEEEERQRGNFPDRFSGHQFPNYSSELNVNALLLGDSALYLCASSLRTGVGYHGYTFGSGTRLTVV.

The chain employs TRBV4-3 and TRBJ1-6, with 9 bases matching TRBD1. This CDR3 has 15 amino acids. Trimming at V came to 3 bases and at J to 7 bases, leaving 4 bases not matched to a gene. CDR1 is LGHNA, CDR2 YSLEER, per germline. The CDR3 here is CASSQEDRGNSPLHF. The CDR3 bases are TGCGCCAGCAGCCAGGAGGACAGGGGAAATTCACCCCTCCACTTT.

J is TRBJ2-7 and V is TRBV7-2; TRBD2 matches 7 bases. Germline loops: CDR1 SGHTA, CDR2 FQGNSA. CDR3 length: 16 residues. Trimming took 5 bases from V and 3 from J; bases not matched to a gene: 13. The CDR3 nucleotides are TGTGCCAGCAGCGTAAGAAGCGGGGATATGGTCTACGAGCAGTACTTC. Amino acid sequence: CASSVRSGDMVYEQYF.

The CDR3 DNA is TGTGCCAGCAGTAAGGGGGACAGGCTTAATCAGCCCCAGCATTTT. Translated: CASSKGDRLNQPQHF. The chain links TRBV27 to TRBJ1-5, with 8 bases identical to TRBD1. CDR3 length: 15 residues. Trimming took 5 bases from V and 4 from J; bases not matched to a gene: 7. CDR1 and CDR2 from the germline V gene are MNHEY and SMNVEV (reference sequence).

This clone was observed a handful of times. The V call is TRBV7-2, the J call TRBJ1-2; D may be TRBD1 (5 bases). Trimming removed 1 base at V and 8 bases at J, with 17 bases between. This CDR3 comprises 15 residues. CDR1 is SGHTA, CDR2 FQGNSA, per germline. This CDR3 is CASSLGSDSRGGYTF. DNA of the CDR3: TGTGCCAGCAGCTTAGGGTCTGACAGCCGTGGAGGCTACACCTTC.

The rearrangement links TRBV7-9 to TRBJ1-2; D is possibly TRBD1 (6 bases). The germline CDR1 and CDR2 sequences are SEHNR and FQNEAQ (reference sequence). Trimming shortened V by 5 bases and J by 3 bases, and 16 bases separated the two germline ends. The CDR3 consists of 15 residues. The CDR3 protein is CASSAYREMDYGYTF. The CDR3 DNA reads TGTGCCAGCAGCGCATACAGGGAGATGGACTATGGCTACACCTTC.

The chain couples TRBV7-9 to TRBJ2-3; 10 bases match TRBD2. CDR1 is SEHNR, CDR2 FQNEAQ, per germline (reference sequence). This CDR3 is 15 amino acids long. Trimming cost V 5 bases and J 1 base; bases outside gene matches: 3. The CDR3 DNA follows: TGTGCCAGCAGCACACTAGCGGGGCGCACAGATACGCAGTATTTT. Translation: CASSTLAGRTDTQYF.

The genes are TRBV6-2 or TRBV6-3 and TRBJ2-7; possible D gene TRBD2, 7 bases. Deletions cut 2 bases from V and 2 bases from J, with 13 bases between. Germline CDR1 is MNHEY and CDR2 is SVGEGT. The CDR3 runs 15 residues. As DNA, the CDR3 is TGTGCCAGCAGTTACGGGGGGGCAGGGGCCTACGAGCAGTACTTC. Translation: CASSYGGAGAYEQYF.

The rearrangement uses TRBV10-3 and TRBJ2-7; 9 positions match TRBD2. The junction had 7 bases not matched to a gene; V was cut back by 3 bases and J by 4 bases. Germline CDR1 ENHRY, CDR2 SYGVKD. The CDR3 has 15 amino acids. The CDR3 nucleotides read TGTGCCATCAGTGATCCCCGGGCGGGAGGGTACGAGCAGTACTTC. Protein product: CAISDPRAGGYEQYF.

This chain connects TRBV28 to TRBJ1-2, with 8 bases lining up with TRBD1. CDR3 length: 14 residues. Germline V lookup: CDR1 MDHEN, CDR2 SYDVKM. J gave up 5 bases and V 3 bases, and 5 bases lay outside the gene matches. In nucleotides, the CDR3 is TGTGCCAGCAGTTTTAGAGACAGGGGATATGGCTACACCTTC. Encoded protein: CASSFRDRGYGYTF.

This chain links TRBV6-5 with TRBJ2-7; D possibly corresponds to TRBD1 (6 bases). The germline V gene encodes CDR1 MNHEY and CDR2 SVGAGI. Trimming took off 2 bases at V and 1 base at J, with 12 bases between the two ends. The CDR3 covers 15 residues. The CDR3 DNA reads TGTGCCAGCAGTTACCCCGCCGGGACATCCTACGAGCAGTACTTC. It yields the protein CASSYPAGTSYEQYF.

Concerning this clone: Within the sample, other DNA sequences also encode this same CDR3. The chain joins TRBV20-1 to TRBJ2-7; a possible D gene is TRBD1 (5 bases). With 7 bases removed from V and 0 bases from J, the gap between germline ends came to 7 bases. Germline V gene sequence: CDR1 DFQATT, CDR2 SNEGSKA (reference sequence). The CDR3 has 11 amino acids. The CDR3 protein is CSGQISYEQYF. CDR3 DNA sequence: TGCAGTGGACAGATCTCCTACGAGCAGTACTTC.

This chain joins TRBV3-1 (or the pseudogene TRBV3-2) and TRBJ2-1, with D possibly TRBD2 on 6 matching bases. The CDR3 totals 14 residues. V was clipped by 7 bases and J by 7 bases, with 17 bases between them. Per germline, CDR1 LGHDT and CDR2 YNNKEL (reference sequence). The CDR3 sequence is CASTTGGFGNEQFF. CDR3 nucleotides: TGTGCCAGCACTACTGGGGGGTTTGGGAATGAGCAGTTCTTC.

V gene TRBV10-3 combines with J gene TRBJ1-5; 10 bases line up with TRBD1. The CDR3 is 15 amino acids. Germline assignment: CDR1 ENHRY and CDR2 SYGVKD. V gave up 4 bases and J gave up 7 bases; unmatched junction bases: 7. The CDR3 sequence is CAISARDRGVQPQHF. In nucleotides, the CDR3 is TGTGCCATCAGTGCCCGGGACAGGGGCGTCCAGCCCCAGCATTTT.

The V call is TRBV25-1, the J call TRBJ2-5; 7 nucleotides align to TRBD2. Unmatched junction bases numbered 13, after V lost 2 bases and J lost 1 base. Germline CDR1 is MGHDK and CDR2 is SYGVNS. This CDR3 region has 18 residues. The CDR3 DNA sequence: TGTGCCAGCAGTGAAATCGCGGACCGGGGGGACCTCCAAGAGACCCAGTACTTC. This codes for CASSEIADRGDLQETQYF. Looking up the rest from reference TRBV25-1 and TRBJ2-5 gives the full variable domain: EADIYQTPRYLVIGTGKKITLECSQTMGHDKMYWYQQDPGMELHLIHYSYGVNSTEKGDLSSESTVSRIRTEHFPLTLESARPSHTSQYLCASSEIADRGDLQETQYFGPGTRLLVL.

The V and J genes are TRBV3-1 (or the pseudogene TRBV3-2) and TRBJ1-4; D call uncertain. Per germline, CDR1 LGHDT and CDR2 YNNKEL (reference sequence). Trimming took off 0 bases at V and 5 bases at J, with 16 bases between the two ends. The CDR3 is made up of 17 amino acids. The CDR3 loop is CASSQDLIGRLNEKLFF. As DNA, the CDR3 is TGTGCCAGCAGCCAAGATCTTATTGGCAGATTAAATGAAAAACTGTTTTTT.

The rearrangement joins TRBV18 to TRBJ2-3; 8 bases agree with TRBD1. Germline CDR1 and CDR2: KGHSH and LQKENI. The CDR3 consists of 15 residues. V lost 6 bases and J lost 0; bases outside the gene matches: 5. CDR3 loop: CASSLRGLSTDTQYF. The CDR3 nucleotides are TGTGCCAGCTCCCTCAGGGGGCTTAGCACAGATACGCAGTATTTT.

V and J are TRBV6-4 and TRBJ1-1, with D unresolved. The CDR3 totals 13 residues. Germline V gene data show CDR1 as MRHNA and CDR2 as SNTAGT. V gave up 6 bases and J gave up 0 bases, with 8 bases separating them. CDR3 sequence reads: CASRSEMNTEAFF. In DNA, the CDR3 is TGTGCCAGCAGGAGCGAAATGAACACTGAAGCTTTCTTT.

This rearrangement joins TRBV9 to TRBJ1-2, with 7 bases identical to TRBD1. Germline lookup yields CDR1 SGDLS and CDR2 YYNGEE. The CDR3 covers 14 residues. V shed 4 bases, J shed 2 bases, and the junction held 5 bases outside the gene matches. The chain's CDR3 is CASSRQGGNYGYTF. The CDR3 DNA sequence: TGTGCCAGCAGCAGACAGGGAGGAAACTATGGCTACACCTTC.

The chain uses TRBV19 and TRBJ2-1; D may be TRBD2 (5 bases). V lost 6 bases and J lost 6, with 18 bases in between. The CDR3 consists of 15 residues. CDR1 LNHDA and CDR2 SQIVND come from the germline V gene (reference sequence). The CDR3 DNA is TGTGCCAGTAGCCTCCCATATAACCGGGGCAATGAGCAGTTCTTC. Translating gives CASSLPYNRGNEQFF.

The V and J genes are TRBV18 and TRBJ1-2; 10 nucleotides align to TRBD1. The CDR3 runs 14 residues. The germline V gene has CDR1 KGHSH and CDR2 LQKENI. Losses at the gene ends were 6 bases for V and 8 bases for J; bases not matched to a gene: 9. The CDR3 reads CASSEGTGDGGYTF. The CDR3 coding sequence is TGTGCCAGCTCGGAAGGGACAGGGGATGGCGGCTACACCTTC.

The rearrangement joins TRBV25-1 to TRBJ1-1; D remains ambiguous. The CDR3 covers 12 residues. Per the germline V gene, CDR1 is MGHDK and CDR2 is SYGVNS. V lost 7 bases and J lost 3, with 9 bases in between. CDR3 residues: CASNDFDTEAFF. The CDR3, as DNA: TGTGCCAGCAATGACTTCGACACTGAAGCTTTCTTT. The variable domain in full, completed from reference TRBV25-1 and TRBJ1-1, reads EADIYQTPRYLVIGTGKKITLECSQTMGHDKMYWYQQDPGMELHLIHYSYGVNSTEKGDLSSESTVSRIRTEHFPLTLESARPSHTSQYLCASNDFDTEAFFGQGTRLTVV.